This record looks at one T cell receptor beta chain sequence and its context. What it binds is unknown. This specimen comes from a study of cytomegalovirus exposure and HLA in healthy donors. Study-level points and caveats: The authors enumerated around 150 TCR beta chains as linked to cytomegalovirus.

PCR amplification relied on 60 Vbeta primers (plus 13 Jbeta primers). Assay used: immunoSEQ multiplex PCR; TCRdb lists only in-frame clones, some missing. The table has roughly 140,000 clones, roughly 76% seen once. The receptor's source is a female donor in good health and CMV-seronegative. The material sequenced was PBMCs.

CDR3 amino acids: CASSPLGTGEWEQYF. The CDR3, as DNA: TGTGCCAGCTCACCACTAGGGACAGGGGAGTGGGAGCAGTACTTC. The V gene is TRBV18, the J gene TRBJ2-7, with 10 bases aligning to TRBD1. V lost 1 base and J lost 7; bases outside the gene matches: 7. Germline CDR1 is KGHSH and CDR2 is LQKENI. The CDR3 runs to 15 residues.